These 14 T cell receptor beta chains were all obtained from the same sample, sequenced in a study of T cell responses to AZD1222 COVID-19 vaccine. Profiling relied on immunoSEQ multiplex PCR, and the TCRdb table lists in-frame clones only, not all of them. The top ten clones hold over 10% of a sample with approximately 120,000 clones, approximately 86% of them seen once. The sample was peripheral blood, taken on day 0 of MenACWY control vaccination. The receptors here all came from an adult in good health.

The gene calls are TRBV19 and TRBJ1-1; weak D call: TRBD1 (5 bases). V was trimmed by 6 bases and J by 0 bases, leaving 17 bases between them. In germline, CDR1 is LNHDA, CDR2 SQIVND (reference sequence). CDR3 size: 16 residues. The CDR3 bases are TGTGCCAGTAGCCCGGGTCAGGGATGGATGAACACTGAAGCTTTCTTT. Amino acid sequence: CASSPGQGWMNTEAFF.

The chain recombines TRBV7-2 with TRBJ2-7; 9 bases map to TRBD1. The V gene end was trimmed by 5 bases and the J gene end by 2 bases; junction bases not matched to a gene: 4. The CDR3 totals 14 residues. Looked up from germline, CDR1 is SGHTA and CDR2 is FQGNSA. The CDR3 is CASSGWTGAYEQYF. CDR3 bases: TGTGCCAGCAGCGGGTGGACAGGGGCCTACGAGCAGTACTTC.

The rearrangement joins TRBV28 to TRBJ1-2, with D possibly matching TRBD1 (5 bases). The germline V and J ends were trimmed by 2 bases and 8 bases, with 18 bases remaining between them. The CDR3 contains 15 residues. Per the germline V gene, CDR1 is MDHEN and CDR2 is SYDVKM. CDR3 loop: CASSLDRRQGFGYTF. The CDR3 region has the DNA TGTGCCAGCAGTTTAGACCGACGCCAGGGTTTCGGCTACACCTTC.

This chain connects TRBV19 to TRBJ2-5; D may be TRBD2 (6 bases). CDR3 length equals 14 residues. The ends were cut back, 5 bases at V and 3 bases at J, with 13 bases in the middle. The germline CDR1 and CDR2 sequences are LNHDA and SQIVND (reference sequence). CDR3 bases: TGTGCCAGTAGTGTCCCGGGACTCAAAGAGACCCAGTACTTC. Its translation: CASSVPGLKETQYF. Full variable domain (missing parts from reference TRBV19 and TRBJ2-5): DGGITQSPKYLFRKEGQNVTLSCEQNLNHDAMYWYRQDPGQGLRLIYYSQIVNDFQKGDIAEGYSVSREKKESFPLTVTSAQKNPTAFYLCASSVPGLKETQYFGPGTRLLVL.

J is TRBJ2-5 and V is TRBV7-8, with 8 bases fitting TRBD2. With 7 bases clipped from V and 9 bases from J, the junction kept 16 bases outside the gene matches. Germline loops: CDR1 SGHVS, CDR2 FQNEAQ. The CDR3 covers 15 residues. CDR3 residues: CASTPKPAGAEPQYF. The CDR3 DNA sequence: TGTGCCAGCACCCCGAAGCCAGCGGGGGCCGAGCCCCAGTACTTC.

This clone was found once. The gene calls are TRBV6-2 or TRBV6-3 and TRBJ1-5; weak D call: TRBD1 (5 bases). CDR1 is MNHEY, CDR2 SVGEGT, per germline. Trimming took off 6 bases at V and 0 bases at J, with 15 bases between the two ends. This CDR3 region has 16 residues. The CDR3 nucleotides read TGTGCCAGCAGCGGCCCTGGGGGGTATAGCAATCAGCCCCAGCATTTT. The encoded protein is CASSGPGGYSNQPQHF.

In this sample, this clone turned up once. V is TRBV3-1 (or the pseudogene TRBV3-2) and J is TRBJ2-7; 9 positions agree with TRBD2. The CDR3 totals 15 residues. V shed 3 bases, J shed 2 bases, and the junction held 5 bases outside the gene matches. The V gene's germline CDR1 is LGHDT and CDR2 YNNKEL (reference sequence). CDR3 DNA sequence: TGTGCCAGCAGCCATAGGCGGGAGGGGCCCTACGAGCAGTACTTC. Translated, it gives CASSHRREGPYEQYF.

The CDR3 here is CASRLEGGDGNTIYF. Here the CDR3 DNA reads TGTGCCAGCAGATTAGAAGGAGGGGATGGAAACACCATATATTTT. The V and J genes are TRBV6-5 and TRBJ1-3; a weak D match, TRBD1 (5 bases). The germline V gene has CDR1 MNHEY and CDR2 SVGAGI. Deletions cut 6 bases from V and 3 bases from J, with 15 bases between. This CDR3 spans 15 amino acids.

This chain links TRBV19 with TRBJ2-1; 10 nucleotides line up with TRBD2. Trimming at V came to 0 bases and at J to 8 bases, leaving 16 bases not matched to a gene. Germline loops: CDR1 LNHDA, CDR2 SQIVND (reference sequence). The CDR3 consists of 19 residues. The CDR3 spells CASSIDRALGTSGTDEQFF. The CDR3 DNA follows: TGTGCCAGTAGTATAGATCGGGCTTTAGGTACTAGCGGGACGGATGAGCAGTTCTTC.

The chain joins TRBV18 to TRBJ2-3, with 8 bases that match TRBD1. V lost 3 bases, J lost 0 bases, and 2 bases stayed unmatched. The CDR3 loop spans 15 amino acids. Per the germline V gene, CDR1 is KGHSH and CDR2 is LQKENI. The DNA of the CDR3 is TGTGCCAGCTCACCTCAGGGGGCCAGCACAGATACGCAGTATTTT. Translated, it gives CASSPQGASTDTQYF.

V usage is TRBV4-2 and J usage is TRBJ1-4; maybe TRBD1 (6 bases). CDR3 length: 20 amino acids. The germline V gene has CDR1 LGHNA and CDR2 YNFKEQ. Deletions cut 0 bases from V and 0 bases from J, with 20 bases between. The CDR3 reads CASSQEALGQGPATNEKLFF. CDR3 coding DNA: TGTGCCAGCAGCCAAGAAGCCCTTGGGCAGGGGCCCGCAACTAATGAAAAACTGTTTTTT.

The gene calls are TRBV19 and TRBJ1-2; TRBD1 is a possible D gene (5 bases). Trimming shortened V by 3 bases and J by 6 bases, and 17 bases separated the two germline ends. The CDR3 contains 15 residues. Per germline, CDR1 LNHDA and CDR2 SQIVND (reference sequence). CDR3 DNA: TGTGCCAGTAGTATCTTCCGCCAGGGCTTTGATGGCTACACCTTC. Translated: CASSIFRQGFDGYTF.

This chain connects TRBV6-4 to TRBJ2-1; 11 bases agree with TRBD2. The CDR3 runs 17 residues. Germline V gene lookup returns CDR1 MRHNA and CDR2 SNTAGT. Losses at the gene ends were 5 bases for V and 1 base for J; bases not matched to a gene: 7. DNA for the CDR3: TGTGCCAGCAGTCAACTAGCGGGGGAGTATTCCTACAATGAGCAGTTCTTC. Its protein product is CASSQLAGEYSYNEQFF.

In nucleotides, the CDR3 is TGTGCCAGCAGCTCGATCTTCGACAGGAGTAAGCCCCAGCATTTT. Translating it yields CASSSIFDRSKPQHF. The V call is TRBV7-2, the J call TRBJ1-5; tentative D call: TRBD1 (6 bases). There are 15 residues in the CDR3. The germline V gene encodes CDR1 SGHTA and CDR2 FQGNSA. V lost 4 bases and J 8 bases, leaving 18 bases between the germline ends. Full variable domain (outside the CDR3, taken from reference TRBV7-2 and TRBJ1-5): GAGVSQSPSNKVTEKGKDVELRCDPISGHTALYWYRQSLGQGLEFLIYFQGNSAPDKSGLPSDRFSAERTGGSVSTLTIQRTQQEDSAVYLCASSSIFDRSKPQHFGDGTRLSIL.